This T cell receptor (beta chain) was identified in a study of blood T cell repertoires in COVID-19. Assay used: immunoSEQ multiplex PCR; TCRdb lists only in-frame clones, some missing. The sample consists of around 280,000 clones, roughly nine tenths of them appearing once. Between the trimmed V and J ends, which lost 11 bases and 0 bases, there was a span of 11 bases. This CDR3 spans 13 amino acids. Germline CDR1 and CDR2: SEHNR and FQNEAQ (reference sequence). J is TRBJ2-1 and V is TRBV7-9, with D tentatively TRBD2 (6 bases). Sample: peripheral blood. The origin of this receptor is a woman in her 50s who had recovered from COVID-19. The CDR3 bases are TGTGCCGGGGCGGGGACCTCCTACAATGAGCAGTTCTTC. It encodes CAGAGTSYNEQFF. Full variable domain (remainder filled in from reference TRBV7-9 and TRBJ2-1): DTGVSQNPRHKITKRGQNVTFRCDPISEHNRLYWYRQTLGQGPEFLTYFQNEAQLEKSRLLSDRFSAERPKGSFSTLEIQRTEQGDSAMYLCAGAGTSYNEQFFGPGTRLTVL.